Following are 7 T cell receptor beta chains from one sample sequenced in a study of beta chain features in type 1 diabetes. Whole-study results and caveats: In all four CD4+ subsets, TCRB CDR3 length was significantly, moderately reduced in type 1 diabetes.

All of the isolated RNA was reverse transcribed, so expressed TCRB transcripts were sequenced. Sequenced by immunoSEQ multiplex PCR; TCRdb stores in-frame clones only, minus some. The sample records around 250,000 clones, 20% being singletons. Their antigens remain unidentified. Sequences were obtained from naive CD4+ T cells from blood. These receptors originate from a woman in her forties with type 1 diabetes.

This chain uses TRBV1 with TRBJ2-1; the table's D call TRBD2 went unverified against the DNA. TRBV1 is noted as a pseudogene. The CDR3 covers 15 residues. The DNA for the CDR3 is TGCACCAGCAGTCACCTAGCGGGATCGGGCAATGAGCAGTTCTTC. This sequence encodes CTSSHLAGSGNEQFF.

V gene TRBV6-5 combines with J gene TRBJ2-5; 11 bases align to TRBD2. CDR1 MNHEY and CDR2 SVGAGI come from the germline V gene. Trimming cost V 0 bases and J 5 bases; bases outside gene matches: 5. There are 16 residues in the CDR3. Written as DNA, the CDR3 is TGTGCCAGCAGTTACTCCGGGACTAGCGGAGGGGAGACCCAGTACTTC. This codes for CASSYSGTSGGETQYF.

The rearrangement links TRBV6-6 to TRBJ2-7; 7 positions agree with TRBD1. V trimming: 9 bases; J trimming: 5 bases; junction bases outside the gene matches: 7. The germline CDR1 and CDR2 sequences are MNHNY and SVGAGI (reference sequence). This CDR3 spans 12 amino acids. The CDR3 nucleotides read TGTGCCAGTGGGACAGTCCGGGACGAGCAGTACTTC. This encodes CASGTVRDEQYF.

The rearrangement joins TRBV29-1 to TRBJ1-1; the D gene is possibly TRBD1 (5 bases). Germline values: CDR1 SQVTM, CDR2 ANQGSEA. V dropped 7 bases and J dropped 11 bases, with 14 bases sitting between them. The CDR3 covers 10 residues. CDR3 nucleotide sequence: TGCAGCGGTGCGGGGGAGGTGGCTTTCTTT. Its protein product is CSGAGEVAFF.

This clone was seen a handful of times. This chain links TRBV4-3 with TRBJ1-1; D may be TRBD1 (5 bases). Looked up from germline, CDR1 is LGHNA and CDR2 is YSLEER. The CDR3 contains 15 residues. The V and J ends lost 1 base and 1 base respectively, with 10 bases between them. The CDR3 DNA sequence: TGCGCCAGCAGCCAAGCGGGGGTTGGGAACACTGAAGCTTTCTTT. It yields the protein CASSQAGVGNTEAFF.

The chain carries TRBV4-1 and TRBJ1-5, with D perhaps TRBD1 (6 bases). The V and J ends lost 0 bases and 7 bases respectively, with 13 bases between them. In germline, CDR1 is MGHRA, CDR2 YSYEKL. This CDR3 is built from 15 residues. The CDR3 region has the DNA TGCGCCAGCAGCCAAGAGGGGGCTTTTGGCCAGCCCCAGCATTTT. Protein: CASSQEGAFGQPQHF.

The DNA of the CDR3 is TGTGCCAGCAGTGACCTAGGGCAGGGGGCATGGGCTTTCTTT. Its protein is CASSDLGQGAWAFF. The rearrangement uses TRBV6-4 and TRBJ1-1; 8 bases line up with TRBD1. J gave up 11 bases and V 2 bases, and 10 bases lay outside the gene matches. Germline CDR1 is MRHNA and CDR2 is SNTAGT. The CDR3 is made up of 14 amino acids.